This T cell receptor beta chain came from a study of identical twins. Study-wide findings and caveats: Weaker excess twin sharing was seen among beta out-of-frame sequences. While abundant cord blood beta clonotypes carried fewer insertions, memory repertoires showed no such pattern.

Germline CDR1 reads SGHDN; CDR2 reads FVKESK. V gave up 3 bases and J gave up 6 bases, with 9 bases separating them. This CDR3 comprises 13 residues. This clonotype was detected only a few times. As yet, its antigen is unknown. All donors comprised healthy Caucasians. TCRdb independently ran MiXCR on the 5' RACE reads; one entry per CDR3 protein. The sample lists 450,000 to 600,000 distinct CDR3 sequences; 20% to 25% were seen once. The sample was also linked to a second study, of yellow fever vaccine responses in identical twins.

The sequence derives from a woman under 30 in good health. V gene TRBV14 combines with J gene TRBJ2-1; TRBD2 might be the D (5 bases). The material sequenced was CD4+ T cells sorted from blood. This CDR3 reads CASSHGLFNEQFF. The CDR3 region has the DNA TGTGCCAGCAGCCACGGACTCTTCAATGAGCAGTTCTTC. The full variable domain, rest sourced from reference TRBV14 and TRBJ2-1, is EAGVTQFPSHSVIEKGQTVTLRCDPISGHDNLYWYRRVMGKEIKFLLHFVKESKQDESGMPNNRFLAERTGGTYSTLKVQPAELEDSGVYFCASSHGLFNEQFFGPGTRLTVL.